This T cell receptor beta chain was recorded in a study of T-cell reconstitution after alpha-beta-depleted transplantation in children. General study results and limits: Certain patients had high TCRbeta diversity at day 60, and it came from recipient T cells and thymic progenitors that survived. One year post-transplant, T-cell counts and diversity were largely derived from T cells produced anew.

This clonotype was observed a few times. Its cognate antigen is unknown. Unique molecular identifiers tagged the TCRbeta library. MiXCR, applied by TCRdb to the PCR reads, yields one record per CDR3 protein. The table lists hundreds of thousands of distinct CDR3 sequences, approximately 14% of them singletons, with roughly 0.77% in the top ten. The source material was PBMCs, sampled before TCRalphabeta/CD19-depleted stem cell transplant. This sequence originates from a girl aged 2-9 years with congenital amegakaryocytic thrombocytopenia, due to receive a stem cell transplant.

The CDR3 loop reads CSARASSGVAKNIQYF. CDR3 in DNA: TGCAGTGCTAGAGCGTCATCGGGAGTAGCCAAAAACATTCAGTACTTC. The chain uses TRBV20-1 and TRBJ2-4, with D perhaps matching TRBD2 (6 bases). CDR3 length equals 16 residues. V was cut by 1 base and J by 0 bases, with 13 bases left in between. The germline V gene has CDR1 DFQATT and CDR2 SNEGSKA (reference sequence).